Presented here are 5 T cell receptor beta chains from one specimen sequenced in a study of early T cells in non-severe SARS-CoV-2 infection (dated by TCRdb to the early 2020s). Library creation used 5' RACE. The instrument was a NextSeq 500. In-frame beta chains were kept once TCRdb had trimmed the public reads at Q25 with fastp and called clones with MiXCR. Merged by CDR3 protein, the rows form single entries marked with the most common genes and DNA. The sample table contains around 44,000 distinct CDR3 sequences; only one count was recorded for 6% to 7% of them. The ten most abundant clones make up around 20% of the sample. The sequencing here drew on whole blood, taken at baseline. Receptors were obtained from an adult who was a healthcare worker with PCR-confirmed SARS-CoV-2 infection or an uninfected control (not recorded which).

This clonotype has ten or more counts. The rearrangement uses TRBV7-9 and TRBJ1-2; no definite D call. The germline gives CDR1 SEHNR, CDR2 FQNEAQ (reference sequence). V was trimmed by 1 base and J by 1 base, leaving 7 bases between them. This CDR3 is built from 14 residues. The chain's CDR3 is CASSLVQINYGYTF. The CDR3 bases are TGTGCCAGCAGCTTAGTTCAGATTAACTATGGCTACACCTTC.

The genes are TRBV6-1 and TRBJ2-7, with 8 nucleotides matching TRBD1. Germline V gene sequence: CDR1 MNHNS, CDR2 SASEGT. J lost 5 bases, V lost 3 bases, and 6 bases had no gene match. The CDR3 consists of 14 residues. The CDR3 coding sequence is TGTGCCAGCAGTGAGGCAGGGGGCAGTGACGAGCAGTACTTC. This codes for CASSEAGGSDEQYF.

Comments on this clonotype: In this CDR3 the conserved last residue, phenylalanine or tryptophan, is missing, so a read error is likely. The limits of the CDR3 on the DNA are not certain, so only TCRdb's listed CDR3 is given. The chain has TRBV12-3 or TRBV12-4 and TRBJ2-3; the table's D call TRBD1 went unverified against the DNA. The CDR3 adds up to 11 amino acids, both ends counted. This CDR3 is CASSLGRDLTV.

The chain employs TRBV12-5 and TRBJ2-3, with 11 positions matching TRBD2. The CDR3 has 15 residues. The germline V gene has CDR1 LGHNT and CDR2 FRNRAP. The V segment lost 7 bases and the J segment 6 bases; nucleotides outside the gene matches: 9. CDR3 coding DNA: TGTGCTAGTGCCCTGACTAGCGGGGCTCCTGATACGCAGTATTTT. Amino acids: CASALTSGAPDTQYF.

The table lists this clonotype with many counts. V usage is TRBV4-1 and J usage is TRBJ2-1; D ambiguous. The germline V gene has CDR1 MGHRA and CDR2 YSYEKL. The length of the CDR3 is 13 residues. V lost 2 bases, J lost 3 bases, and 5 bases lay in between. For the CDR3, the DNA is TGCGCCAGCAGCCAATCGAGCTACAATGAGCAGTTCTTC. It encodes CASSQSSYNEQFF.